The clone carrying this TCR beta chain has a count of ten or more. What it recognizes is unknown. Trimming shortened V by 4 bases and J by 5 bases, and 12 bases separated the two germline ends. The germline CDR1 and CDR2 sequences are SGHRS and YFSETQ. The CDR3 extends over 13 amino acids. The data were taken from a study of early T cells in non-severe SARS-CoV-2 infection. Study information: The input, bulk RNA from unsorted whole blood, was sequenced, and chains were unpaired.

Study results and limitations: The study's VDJdb matching favored anti-spike CD8 responses and missed private and CD4 specificities.

Researchers attached unique molecular identifiers to individual cDNA molecules. TCRdb reanalysed the 5' RACE reads using MiXCR and keeps one entry per CDR3 protein. The data show roughly 110,000 distinct CDR3 sequences, with roughly 11% seen just once and 6.5% to 8% held by the top ten. Sequenced input: whole blood. The V gene is TRBV5-1, the J gene TRBJ2-5; no definite D call. This TCR derives from an adult who was a healthcare worker with PCR-confirmed SARS-CoV-2 infection or an uninfected control (not recorded which). The CDR3 region is CASSTSAGETQYF. The CDR3 region has the DNA TGCGCCAGCAGCACGTCGGCCGGGGAGACCCAGTACTTC. Filled out from reference TRBV5-1 and TRBJ2-5, the complete variable domain reads KAGVTQTPRYLIKTRGQQVTLSCSPISGHRSVSWYQQTPGQGLQFLFEYFSETQRNKGNFPGRFSGRQFSNSRSEMNVSTLELGDSALYLCASSTSAGETQYFGPGTRLLVL.